Listed below are T cell receptor beta chains from one sample, sequenced in a study of spatial heterogeneity in lung cancer. TCRdb reanalysed the 5' RACE reads using MiXCR and keeps one entry per CDR3 protein. The table lists around 74,000 distinct CDR3 sequences, about an eighth of them singletons. Sample: PBMCs, taken at surgery. These receptors all come from a male donor with early-stage non-small cell lung cancer. The CDR3 runs from the conserved cysteine through the conserved F or W. D genes are given only for firm matches. Size is omitted from some rows. Given values are once, few, many or a class for expanded clones.

cdr3_aa: CASSSWTWGNEQYF; cdr3_nt: TGTGCCAGCAGCTCGTGGACATGGGGCAACGAGCAGTACTTC; d_call: .; j_call: TRBJ2-7; clone_size: .; v_call: TRBV5-6
cdr3_aa: CASSLTGGNTEAFF; cdr3_nt: TGTGCCAGCAGCTTAACGGGAGGGAACACTGAAGCTTTCTTT; d_call: .; j_call: TRBJ1-1; clone_size: many; v_call: TRBV7-3
cdr3_aa: CSAPPLSGVYEQYF; cdr3_nt: TGCAGTGCTCCCCCCTTGAGCGGGGTCTACGAGCAGTACTTC; d_call: TRBD2; j_call: TRBJ2-7; clone_size: .; v_call: TRBV20-1
cdr3_aa: CASSLTAASYNEQFF; cdr3_nt: TGTGCCAGCAGCTTAACAGCGGCTTCCTACAATGAGCAGTTCTTC; d_call: .; j_call: TRBJ2-1; clone_size: .; v_call: TRBV7-2
cdr3_aa: CASSLGFDSWTLSGESTEAFF; cdr3_nt: TGTGCCAGCAGCTTAGGTTTCGACTCTTGGACGTTATCGGGCGAAAGCACTGAAGCTTTCTTT; d_call: .; j_call: TRBJ1-1; clone_size: .; v_call: TRBV7-6
cdr3_aa: CASSFKAGGAYNEQFF; cdr3_nt: TGTGCCAGCAGCTTTAAAGCGGGAGGCGCCTACAATGAGCAGTTCTTC; d_call: TRBD2; j_call: TRBJ2-1; clone_size: many; v_call: TRBV7-2
cdr3_aa: CASSSPGDEQYF; cdr3_nt: TGTGCCAGCAGCTCCCCTGGGGACGAGCAGTACTTC; d_call: .; j_call: TRBJ2-7; clone_size: few; v_call: TRBV6-6
cdr3_aa: CASSLQGSEQYF; cdr3_nt: TGTGCCAGCAGCTTGCAGGGATCCGAGCAGTACTTC; d_call: .; j_call: TRBJ2-7; clone_size: few; v_call: TRBV5-4
cdr3_aa: CASSIAAGGAETQYF; cdr3_nt: TGTGCCAGTAGTATAGCCGCTGGGGGCGCAGAGACCCAGTACTTC; d_call: .; j_call: TRBJ2-5; clone_size: .; v_call: TRBV19
cdr3_aa: CASSRLSGRIWDEQFF; cdr3_nt: TGTGCCAGCAGTCGACTTAGCGGGAGGATTTGGGATGAGCAGTTCTTC; d_call: TRBD2; j_call: TRBJ2-1; clone_size: few; v_call: TRBV3-1
cdr3_aa: CASSLQLAGADTQYF; cdr3_nt: TGCGCCAGCAGCTTGCAACTAGCGGGAGCAGATACGCAGTATTTT; d_call: TRBD2; j_call: TRBJ2-3; clone_size: few; v_call: TRBV5-1
cdr3_aa: CASGSPPGELFF; cdr3_nt: TGTGCTAGTGGCAGCCCACCCGGGGAGCTGTTTTTT; d_call: .; j_call: TRBJ2-2; clone_size: few; v_call: TRBV12-5
cdr3_aa: CASSSGTRGPLNEKLFF; cdr3_nt: TGTGCCAGCAGCTCCGGGACAAGGGGGCCCCTTAATGAAAAACTGTTTTTT; d_call: TRBD1; j_call: TRBJ1-4; clone_size: .; v_call: TRBV28
cdr3_aa: CASSLGEATSSGNTIYF; cdr3_nt: TGTGCCAGCAGCTTAGGTGAGGCCACGAGCTCTGGAAACACCATATATTTT; d_call: .; j_call: TRBJ1-3; clone_size: many; v_call: TRBV7-9
cdr3_aa: CASSLDGFPGTEQFF; cdr3_nt: TGCGCCAGCAGCTTGGACGGCTTCCCCGGCACTGAGCAGTTCTTC; d_call: .; j_call: TRBJ2-1; clone_size: few; v_call: TRBV5-1
cdr3_aa: CASSPYPDRVGYTF; cdr3_nt: TGTGCCAGCAGTCCATACCCAGACAGGGTCGGCTACACCTTC; d_call: TRBD1; j_call: TRBJ1-2; clone_size: many; v_call: TRBV27
cdr3_aa: CSANLYGGRGYTF; cdr3_nt: TGCAGTGCTAACCTGTATGGGGGGAGGGGCTACACCTTC; d_call: .; j_call: TRBJ1-2; clone_size: .; v_call: TRBV20-1
cdr3_aa: CASSESTSGTQYF; cdr3_nt: TGTGCCAGCAGTGAATCTACCTCGGGGACCCAGTACTTC; d_call: .; j_call: TRBJ2-5; clone_size: .; v_call: TRBV25-1
cdr3_aa: CASSFRTGASYEQYF; cdr3_nt: TGTGCCAGCAGCTTCCGGACAGGGGCCTCCTACGAGCAGTACTTC; d_call: TRBD1; j_call: TRBJ2-7; clone_size: few; v_call: TRBV9
cdr3_aa: CATSNPGQGNTEAFF; cdr3_nt: TGTGCCACCAGCAATCCGGGACAGGGGAATACTGAAGCTTTCTTT; d_call: TRBD1; j_call: TRBJ1-1; clone_size: few; v_call: TRBV15
cdr3_aa: CASSLSWVDQPQHF; cdr3_nt: TGTGCCAGCAGTTTATCCTGGGTGGATCAGCCCCAGCATTTT; d_call: .; j_call: TRBJ1-5; clone_size: .; v_call: TRBV27
cdr3_aa: CAWSVGYVPYEQYF; cdr3_nt: TGTGCCTGGAGTGTGGGGTACGTTCCCTACGAGCAGTACTTC; d_call: .; j_call: TRBJ2-7; clone_size: once; v_call: TRBV30
cdr3_aa: CASRGLGTDTQYF; cdr3_nt: TGTGCCAGCCGGGGACTAGGGACAGATACGCAGTATTTT; d_call: TRBD2; j_call: TRBJ2-3; clone_size: many; v_call: TRBV6-1
cdr3_aa: CSVETGGGFF; cdr3_nt: TGCAGCGTTGAAACAGGTGGGGGCTTTTTT; d_call: .; j_call: TRBJ1-1; clone_size: few; v_call: TRBV29-1
cdr3_aa: CASSLDRPAGAPSTDTQYF; cdr3_nt: TGTGCCAGCAGCTTAGATCGGCCAGCGGGAGCCCCTAGCACAGATACGCAGTATTTT; d_call: TRBD2; j_call: TRBJ2-3; clone_size: .; v_call: TRBV7-2
cdr3_aa: CSARGGQVPSEAFF; cdr3_nt: TGCAGTGCTAGGGGAGGACAGGTCCCCTCTGAAGCTTTCTTT; d_call: TRBD1; j_call: TRBJ1-1; clone_size: few; v_call: TRBV20-1
cdr3_aa: CASLRLGRTEAFF; cdr3_nt: TGTGCCAGCCTAAGGCTTGGGCGGACTGAAGCTTTCTTT; d_call: .; j_call: TRBJ1-1; clone_size: .; v_call: TRBV27
cdr3_aa: CASSLDPAGDSPLHF; cdr3_nt: TGTGCCAGCAGCTTGGATCCGGCAGGGGACTCACCCCTCCACTTT; d_call: .; j_call: TRBJ1-6; clone_size: few; v_call: TRBV5-5
cdr3_aa: CASGEGPYEQYF; cdr3_nt: TGCGCCAGCGGGGAGGGTCCCTACGAGCAGTACTTC; d_call: TRBD2; j_call: TRBJ2-7; clone_size: few; v_call: TRBV5-1
cdr3_aa: CASSPRYTGELFF; cdr3_nt: TGTGCCAGCAGCCCCCGATACACCGGGGAGCTGTTTTTT; d_call: .; j_call: TRBJ2-2; clone_size: many; v_call: TRBV3-1
cdr3_aa: CASSVELSNQPQHF; cdr3_nt: TGTGCCAGCTCAGTGGAGCTTAGCAATCAGCCCCAGCATTTT; d_call: .; j_call: TRBJ1-5; clone_size: .; v_call: TRBV18
cdr3_aa: CASSEALGATYNEQYF; cdr3_nt: TGTGCCAGCAGTGAAGCCCTAGGGGCGACCTACAATGAGCAGTACTTC; d_call: .; j_call: TRBJ2-7; clone_size: .; v_call: TRBV2
cdr3_aa: CASSAAGTVNYGYTF; cdr3_nt: TGTGCCAGCAGCGCCGCGGGGACAGTGAACTATGGCTACACCTTC; d_call: TRBD1; j_call: TRBJ1-2; clone_size: .; v_call: TRBV9
cdr3_aa: CASGTSGSTDTQYF; cdr3_nt: TGTGCCAGCGGGACTAGCGGGAGCACAGATACGCAGTATTTT; d_call: TRBD2; j_call: TRBJ2-3; clone_size: many; v_call: TRBV27
cdr3_aa: CASSFSIQGVGSEAFF; cdr3_nt: TGTGCCAGCAGTTTTAGTATCCAGGGGGTCGGAAGTGAAGCTTTCTTT; d_call: TRBD1; j_call: TRBJ1-1; clone_size: .; v_call: TRBV12-3/TRBV12-4
cdr3_aa: CASSPGLAGGGYNEQFF; cdr3_nt: TGCGCCAGCAGCCCGGGACTAGCGGGAGGTGGGTATAATGAGCAGTTCTTC; d_call: TRBD2; j_call: TRBJ2-1; clone_size: few; v_call: TRBV5-1
cdr3_aa: CASGLRQSTDTQYF; cdr3_nt: TGTGCTAGTGGTTTGAGGCAGAGCACAGATACGCAGTATTTT; d_call: .; j_call: TRBJ2-3; clone_size: many; v_call: TRBV12-5
cdr3_aa: CASSFSGGRGNEQFF; cdr3_nt: TGTGCCAGCAGTTTCTCGGGGGGCAGGGGCAATGAGCAGTTCTTC; d_call: .; j_call: TRBJ2-1; clone_size: many; v_call: TRBV27
cdr3_aa: CASSYLRTGGGYGYTF; cdr3_nt: TGTGCCAGCAGTTATCTACGGACAGGGGGCGGCTATGGCTACACCTTC; d_call: TRBD1; j_call: TRBJ1-2; clone_size: .; v_call: TRBV6-5
cdr3_aa: CASSQDRRDISYNSPLHF; cdr3_nt: TGTGCCAGCAGCCAAGATCGCAGGGACATCTCCTATAATTCACCCCTCCACTTT; d_call: .; j_call: TRBJ1-6; clone_size: medium-sized; v_call: TRBV3-1
cdr3_aa: CSVAGNYGYTF; cdr3_nt: TGCAGCGTTGCCGGGAACTATGGCTACACCTTC; d_call: .; j_call: TRBJ1-2; clone_size: .; v_call: TRBV29-1
cdr3_aa: CATSDLTLKAFF; cdr3_nt: TGTGCCACCAGTGATCTTACCCTAAAAGCTTTCTTT; d_call: .; j_call: TRBJ1-1; clone_size: few; v_call: TRBV24-1
cdr3_aa: CASSSGRSYNEQFF; cdr3_nt: TGTGCCAGCAGTTCGGGACGGTCCTACAATGAGCAGTTCTTC; d_call: .; j_call: TRBJ2-1; clone_size: few; v_call: TRBV12-3/TRBV12-4
cdr3_aa: CASSFTEMNTEAFF; cdr3_nt: TGTGCCAGCAGTTTCACCGAGATGAACACTGAAGCTTTCTTT; d_call: .; j_call: TRBJ1-1; clone_size: .; v_call: TRBV28
cdr3_aa: CASSFETGSSYNEQFF; cdr3_nt: TGTGCCAGCAGCTTCGAGACAGGTTCTTCCTACAATGAGCAGTTCTTC; d_call: .; j_call: TRBJ2-1; clone_size: few; v_call: TRBV7-9
cdr3_aa: CASSQIGAYNEQFF; cdr3_nt: TGTGCCAGCAGCCAGATAGGCGCCTACAATGAGCAGTTCTTC; d_call: .; j_call: TRBJ2-1; clone_size: few; v_call: TRBV3-1
cdr3_aa: CASSLFAGELFF; cdr3_nt: TGTGCCAGCAGCTTATTTGCCGGGGAGCTGTTTTTT; d_call: .; j_call: TRBJ2-2; clone_size: many; v_call: TRBV7-8
cdr3_aa: CASSLDMSGANVLTF; cdr3_nt: TGTGCCAGCAGCTTGGATATGTCTGGGGCCAACGTCCTGACTTTC; d_call: .; j_call: TRBJ2-6; clone_size: .; v_call: TRBV5-6
cdr3_aa: CASSWRRGDTQYF; cdr3_nt: TGTGCCAGCAGCTGGAGGCGGGGGGATACGCAGTATTTT; d_call: TRBD2; j_call: TRBJ2-3; clone_size: few; v_call: TRBV11-2